This T cell receptor beta chain came from a study of OX40 agonist ivuxolimab in advanced cancers. As for the study in general: About 40% of patients had received prior checkpoint inhibitor therapy.

Deletions cut 6 bases from V and 1 base from J, with 3 bases between. The V gene's germline CDR1 is KGHSH and CDR2 LQKENI. The CDR3 has 11 residues. Study results and limitations: Blood T cells, both CD4+ and CD8+, expanded clonally by week 6 at 0.1 to 3.0 mg/kg. Some nonresponders likewise displayed low normalized T-cell clonal expansion.

The table came from immunoSEQ multiplex PCR; TCRdb's copy has only in-frame clones and leaves some out. The data contain around 76,000 clones, approximately 86% of them singletons. With respect to this clone: Antigen: not known. Distinct nucleotide sequences in the sample also encode this CDR3.

Source: CD4+ or CD8+ T cells sorted from blood, taken in a trial of the OX40 agonist ivuxolimab. The V and J genes are TRBV18 and TRBJ2-5; no clear D gene. The clonotype was recovered from an adult with an advanced solid tumor such as melanoma, head and neck, liver or kidney cancer. CDR3: CASSPQETQYF. The CDR3 region has the DNA TGTGCCAGCTCGCCCCAAGAGACCCAGTACTTC.